This T cell receptor (beta chain) was observed in a study of blood T cell repertoires in COVID-19. Study summary: PBMCs, B-cell-depleted T cells, or T cells provided the cDNA or gDNA that made up the material.

TCRdb's copy holds only in-frame clones and misses some; the assay was immunoSEQ multiplex PCR. Of some 360,000 clones listed, more than 70% are singletons. Participant age was roughly 18 to 95 years, and participants resided in fewer than 25 US areas. Exposed study participants had met a COVID-19 case within 2 weeks before entry. Trimming took 7 bases from V and 9 from J; bases not matched to a gene: 15. The CDR3 length is 16 residues. Germline V gene lookup returns CDR1 MDHEN and CDR2 SYDVKM. The chain employs TRBV28 and TRBJ2-1; TRBD2 agrees at 10 bases. Specimen: PBMCs or T cells enriched from blood (not recorded which). The clonotype originates from a woman aged 25 to 45 who had been exposed to COVID-19. For the CDR3, the DNA is TGTGCCAGCAATACTTTAGGGGGACTAGCGAGTATTGAGCAGTTCTTC. Translation gives CASNTLGGLASIEQFF.